The clone carrying this T cell receptor beta chain was observed a few times. Clones were read by immunoSEQ multiplex PCR, and TCRdb kept only the in-frame ones, dropping some. The repertoire holds tens of thousands of clones, with over 75% as singletons. These data belong to a study of blood T cell repertoires in COVID-19. Across the whole study: The United States, Italy and Spain were the sources of the acute and convalescent COVID-19 samples.

Looked up from germline, CDR1 is MDHEN and CDR2 is SYDVKM. V shed 7 bases and J 5 bases; nucleotides not matched to a gene: 8. The CDR3 contains 14 residues. The TCR sequence derives from a human donor in a cohort sampled during active COVID-19. Sequenced material: peripheral blood. The chain has TRBV28 and TRBJ2-5, with TRBD2 matching 9 bases. Written as DNA, the CDR3 is TGTGCCAGCAAGGGGGCGGGAGGGGGTGAGACCCAGTACTTC. This codes for CASKGAGGGETQYF.